A selection of T cell receptor beta chains follows, all from one sample in a study of cytomegalovirus exposure and HLA in healthy donors. The assay was immunoSEQ multiplex PCR, and TCRdb's table has in-frame clones only and misses some. The table has more than 70,000 clones, about 70% seen once. Material for sequencing was PBMCs. These receptors all come from a man aged 35-49 years in good health and CMV-seropositive. The CDR3 runs from the conserved cysteine through the conserved F or W. Fields, in order: CDR3 DNA, CDR3 protein, J gene, clone size, D gene, V gene. D genes are given only for firm matches. Size is stated for part of the rows, as once, few or many counts, or as a class when the clone is expanded.

CDR3nt: TGTGCCAGCAGCAGGCCCATAGCGGGGGGCTCCTACGAGCAGTACTTC; CDR3aa: CASSRPIAGGSYEQYF; j_gene: TRBJ2-7; abundance: once; d_gene: TRBD2; v_gene: TRBV2
CDR3nt: TGTGCCAGCAGCTTTAGCCAAGGGGGTTACGAGCAGTACTTC; CDR3aa: CASSFSQGGYEQYF; j_gene: TRBJ2-7; abundance: once; d_gene: -; v_gene: TRBV11-2
CDR3nt: TGTGCCAGCAGCTTACAGTCGTCTGAAAACATTCAGTACTTC; CDR3aa: CASSLQSSENIQYF; j_gene: TRBJ2-4; abundance: -; d_gene: -; v_gene: TRBV7-9
CDR3nt: TGTGCCAGCAGCGAACAGGGAAATTCACCCCTCCACTTT; CDR3aa: CASSEQGNSPLHF; j_gene: TRBJ1-6; abundance: -; d_gene: -; v_gene: TRBV7-9
CDR3nt: TGTGCCAGCAGTCGACTTTCGAGCGGGGCCAGCTCCTACGAGCAGTACTTC; CDR3aa: CASSRLSSGASSYEQYF; j_gene: TRBJ2-7; abundance: -; d_gene: TRBD2; v_gene: TRBV28
CDR3nt: TGTGCCAGCATGAGGGCTAGCTCCTACGAGCAGTACTTC; CDR3aa: CASMRASSYEQYF; j_gene: TRBJ2-7; abundance: -; d_gene: -; v_gene: TRBV6-5
CDR3nt: TGTGCCAGTAGTCCTAGGGGACTCGACACCGGGGAGCTGTTTTTT; CDR3aa: CASSPRGLDTGELFF; j_gene: TRBJ2-2; abundance: -; d_gene: -; v_gene: TRBV19
CDR3nt: TGTGCCAGCAGCCAAGACGGGACAGATCAAAACATTCAGTACTTC; CDR3aa: CASSQDGTDQNIQYF; j_gene: TRBJ2-4; abundance: few; d_gene: TRBD1; v_gene: TRBV4-2
CDR3nt: TGCGCCAGCAGCGTTTCCGCAGCTAACTATGGCTACACCTTC; CDR3aa: CASSVSAANYGYTF; j_gene: TRBJ1-2; abundance: few; d_gene: -; v_gene: TRBV5-1
CDR3nt: TGCGCCAGCAGCTTGGGGGGAGCCTCTGGGGCCAACGTCCTGACTTTC; CDR3aa: CASSLGGASGANVLTF; j_gene: TRBJ2-6; abundance: -; d_gene: -; v_gene: TRBV5-1
CDR3nt: TGTGCCAGCAGCCGAGGAAGGGAGGGCTATGGCTACACCTTC; CDR3aa: CASSRGREGYGYTF; j_gene: TRBJ1-2; abundance: -; d_gene: -; v_gene: TRBV6-5
CDR3nt: TGTGCCAGCAGTTCACCAAATCGGGTCTATGGCTACACCTTC; CDR3aa: CASSSPNRVYGYTF; j_gene: TRBJ1-2; abundance: once; d_gene: -; v_gene: TRBV6-6
CDR3nt: TGTGCCTGGAGTGTACGGGCAGATACGCAGTATTTT; CDR3aa: CAWSVRADTQYF; j_gene: TRBJ2-3; abundance: -; d_gene: -; v_gene: TRBV30
CDR3nt: TGTGCCAGCGGAGTTGGAGTGGCTGGGGCCAACGTCCTGACTTTC; CDR3aa: CASGVGVAGANVLTF; j_gene: TRBJ2-6; abundance: -; d_gene: -; v_gene: TRBV27
CDR3nt: TGTGCCAGCAGACCCCCAGCGGGGGGCAATGAGCAGTTCTTC; CDR3aa: CASRPPAGGNEQFF; j_gene: TRBJ2-1; abundance: -; d_gene: TRBD2; v_gene: TRBV6-6
CDR3nt: TGCGCCAGCAGCTTGGACAGATTCGAGGCTTTCTTT; CDR3aa: CASSLDRFEAFF; j_gene: TRBJ1-1; abundance: -; d_gene: -; v_gene: TRBV5-1
CDR3nt: TGTGCCTGGAGCAAGGACAGATTAGATACGCAGTATTTT; CDR3aa: CAWSKDRLDTQYF; j_gene: TRBJ2-3; abundance: -; d_gene: -; v_gene: TRBV30
CDR3nt: TGTGCCAGCAGCTACCCAGGGGGCCCCGCCTCCTACGAGCAGTACTTC; CDR3aa: CASSYPGGPASYEQYF; j_gene: TRBJ2-7; abundance: -; d_gene: TRBD1; v_gene: TRBV5-4
CDR3nt: TGTGCCAGCAGCCTTCGGGACACCTCCTACGAGCAGTACTTC; CDR3aa: CASSLRDTSYEQYF; j_gene: TRBJ2-7; abundance: -; d_gene: -; v_gene: TRBV5-8
CDR3nt: TGTGCCAGCAGCCCACCGGGACTAGCGAGCCGGGAGACCCAGTACTTC; CDR3aa: CASSPPGLASRETQYF; j_gene: TRBJ2-5; abundance: -; d_gene: TRBD2; v_gene: TRBV5-4
CDR3nt: TGTGCCAGCAGCGGCCCGGGACAGGAGAACCAGTATTTT; CDR3aa: CASSGPGQENQYF; j_gene: TRBJ2-3; abundance: -; d_gene: TRBD1; v_gene: TRBV7-9
CDR3nt: TGCGCCAGCAGCCAGCGGGAGGGATCGGGAGAGACCCAGTACTTC; CDR3aa: CASSQREGSGETQYF; j_gene: TRBJ2-5; abundance: -; d_gene: TRBD2; v_gene: TRBV5-1
CDR3nt: TGTGCCAGCAGCGCACGGACAGGGAGCACAGATACGCAGTATTTT; CDR3aa: CASSARTGSTDTQYF; j_gene: TRBJ2-3; abundance: -; d_gene: TRBD1; v_gene: TRBV7-9
CDR3nt: TGTGCCAGCACCTTCTCGCGGATTAATGAAAAACTGTTTTTT; CDR3aa: CASTFSRINEKLFF; j_gene: TRBJ1-4; abundance: -; d_gene: -; v_gene: TRBV7-2
CDR3nt: TGCAGCGTTGCTACAGGGACAGATACGCAGTATTTT; CDR3aa: CSVATGTDTQYF; j_gene: TRBJ2-3; abundance: -; d_gene: -; v_gene: TRBV29-1
CDR3nt: TGTGCCAGCAGTTTTGGGAGCGGGAGTTACAATGAGCAGTTCTTC; CDR3aa: CASSFGSGSYNEQFF; j_gene: TRBJ2-1; abundance: -; d_gene: TRBD2; v_gene: TRBV28
CDR3nt: TGCGCCAGCAGCCAAAGAGAGACAGGGGATTACACCATATATTTT; CDR3aa: CASSQRETGDYTIYF; j_gene: TRBJ1-3; abundance: -; d_gene: TRBD1; v_gene: TRBV4-1
CDR3nt: TGTGCCAGCAGCACCGGACAGGGAGGTACTGAAGCTTTCTTT; CDR3aa: CASSTGQGGTEAFF; j_gene: TRBJ1-1; abundance: -; d_gene: TRBD1; v_gene: TRBV5-4
CDR3nt: TGTGCCAGCAGTTACGGCGGAGCCATCAATTCACCCCTCCACTTT; CDR3aa: CASSYGGAINSPLHF; j_gene: TRBJ1-6; abundance: -; d_gene: -; v_gene: TRBV6-5
CDR3nt: TGTGCCAGCAGTGGGGCTGGGAGGGGGACCCCTTCCTCATACACTGAAGCTTTCTTT; CDR3aa: CASSGAGRGTPSSYTEAFF; j_gene: TRBJ1-1; abundance: -; d_gene: -; v_gene: TRBV28
CDR3nt: TGTGCCAGCAGCCCTTGGGACAGGGGGACTGAAGCTTTCTTT; CDR3aa: CASSPWDRGTEAFF; j_gene: TRBJ1-1; abundance: -; d_gene: TRBD1; v_gene: TRBV7-9
CDR3nt: TGTGCCAGCAGCGTGACCCTCTACGGAGGAGAGCAGTTCTTC; CDR3aa: CASSVTLYGGEQFF; j_gene: TRBJ2-1; abundance: few; d_gene: -; v_gene: TRBV5-6
CDR3nt: TGTGCCAGCAGAACCGGGGGTTACCCCTATGGCTACACCTTC; CDR3aa: CASRTGGYPYGYTF; j_gene: TRBJ1-2; abundance: few; d_gene: -; v_gene: TRBV28
CDR3nt: TGTGCCAGCAGCTTAGCGGAGCGGAACACTGAAGCTTTCTTT; CDR3aa: CASSLAERNTEAFF; j_gene: TRBJ1-1; abundance: -; d_gene: -; v_gene: TRBV7-8
CDR3nt: TGTGCCAGCAGCGTAGGCGGCCTCTCTGGAAACACCATATATTTT; CDR3aa: CASSVGGLSGNTIYF; j_gene: TRBJ1-3; abundance: -; d_gene: -; v_gene: TRBV9
CDR3nt: TGTGCCAGTAGTCAACAGGGTGTATCCTACGAGCAGTACTTC; CDR3aa: CASSQQGVSYEQYF; j_gene: TRBJ2-7; abundance: few; d_gene: -; v_gene: TRBV19
CDR3nt: TGTGCCAGCAGTTCAGACAGTAACTCTGGAAACACCATATATTTT; CDR3aa: CASSSDSNSGNTIYF; j_gene: TRBJ1-3; abundance: -; d_gene: -; v_gene: TRBV6-5
CDR3nt: TGTGCCAGCTCACCGAGAACTAATGAAAAACTGTTTTTT; CDR3aa: CASSPRTNEKLFF; j_gene: TRBJ1-4; abundance: -; d_gene: -; v_gene: TRBV18
CDR3nt: TGTGCCAGCAGCTTAATCGGAGGGGTGAACACTGAAGCTTTCTTT; CDR3aa: CASSLIGGVNTEAFF; j_gene: TRBJ1-1; abundance: -; d_gene: -; v_gene: TRBV11-1
CDR3nt: TGTGCCTGGAGTCCCTCCCGTGACGAGCAGTACTTC; CDR3aa: CAWSPSRDEQYF; j_gene: TRBJ2-7; abundance: few; d_gene: -; v_gene: TRBV30
CDR3nt: TGCAGCGTAGGCAGGGGGCAAGGCTACACCTTC; CDR3aa: CSVGRGQGYTF; j_gene: TRBJ1-2; abundance: -; d_gene: TRBD1; v_gene: TRBV29-1
CDR3nt: TGTGCCAGCAGCTGGGGACTATACGAGGGCACAGATACGCAGTATTTT; CDR3aa: CASSWGLYEGTDTQYF; j_gene: TRBJ2-3; abundance: -; d_gene: TRBD2; v_gene: TRBV7-2
CDR3nt: TGTGCCAGCAGTGAAGCGTTCAGAATGAACACTGAAGCTTTCTTT; CDR3aa: CASSEAFRMNTEAFF; j_gene: TRBJ1-1; abundance: -; d_gene: -; v_gene: TRBV6-1
CDR3nt: TGTGCCAGCAGCCAATTTTTGCCAGGGGGGAAGAACACTGAAGCTTTCTTT; CDR3aa: CASSQFLPGGKNTEAFF; j_gene: TRBJ1-1; abundance: -; d_gene: TRBD1; v_gene: TRBV16
CDR3nt: TGTGCCATCACGGGGAACTATGGCTACACCTTC; CDR3aa: CAITGNYGYTF; j_gene: TRBJ1-2; abundance: -; d_gene: -; v_gene: TRBV10-3
CDR3nt: TGTGCCAGCAGTTACGGACAGGGGGCGTACGAGCAGTACTTC; CDR3aa: CASSYGQGAYEQYF; j_gene: TRBJ2-7; abundance: -; d_gene: TRBD1; v_gene: TRBV6-5
CDR3nt: TGTGCCAGCAGCCCCGAAGGGGGTAGCAACGAGCAGTACTTC; CDR3aa: CASSPEGGSNEQYF; j_gene: TRBJ2-7; abundance: -; d_gene: -; v_gene: TRBV7-8
CDR3nt: TGTGCCAGCAGCGCAGATACAGAGGGGGACACTGAAGCTTTCTTT; CDR3aa: CASSADTEGDTEAFF; j_gene: TRBJ1-1; abundance: once; d_gene: -; v_gene: TRBV9